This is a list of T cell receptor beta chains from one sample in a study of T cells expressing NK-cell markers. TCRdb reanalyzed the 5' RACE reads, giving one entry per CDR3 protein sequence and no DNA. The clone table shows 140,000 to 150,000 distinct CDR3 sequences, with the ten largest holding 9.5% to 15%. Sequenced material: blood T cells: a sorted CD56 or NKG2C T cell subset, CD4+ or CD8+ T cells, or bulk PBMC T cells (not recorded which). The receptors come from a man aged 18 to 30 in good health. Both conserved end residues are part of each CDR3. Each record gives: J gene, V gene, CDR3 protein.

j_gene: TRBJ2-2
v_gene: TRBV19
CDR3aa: CASSIASTAGELFF

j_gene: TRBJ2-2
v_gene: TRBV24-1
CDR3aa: CATSDPRQGALTGELFF

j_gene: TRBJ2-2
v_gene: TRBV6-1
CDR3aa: CASRGSGELFF

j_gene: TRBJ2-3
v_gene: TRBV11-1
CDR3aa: CASSHPITGGALRSTDTQYF

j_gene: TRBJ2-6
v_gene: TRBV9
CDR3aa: CASSTTGAGANVLTF

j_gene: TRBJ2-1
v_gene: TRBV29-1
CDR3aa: CSVEWPVGGGEQFF

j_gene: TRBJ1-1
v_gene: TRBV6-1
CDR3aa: CASSESQDEAFF

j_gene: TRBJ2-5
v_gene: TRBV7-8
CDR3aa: CASSSTLAGGPQETQYF

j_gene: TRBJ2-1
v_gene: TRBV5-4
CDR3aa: CASSPPDPNEQFF

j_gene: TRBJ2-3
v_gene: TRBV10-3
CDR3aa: CAIRIHTAGGPGDTQYF

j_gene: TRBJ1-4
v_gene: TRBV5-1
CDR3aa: CASSLEGVQATNEKLFF

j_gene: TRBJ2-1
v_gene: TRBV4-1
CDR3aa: CASSQEPHHNEQFF

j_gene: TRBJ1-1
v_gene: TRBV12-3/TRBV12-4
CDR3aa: CASREFRAHTEAFF

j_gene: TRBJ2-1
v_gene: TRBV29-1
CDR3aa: CSVISTGETEQFF

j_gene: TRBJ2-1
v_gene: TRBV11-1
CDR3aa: CASSKAAGLVPPPHNEQFF

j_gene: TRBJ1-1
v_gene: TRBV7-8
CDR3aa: CASSLYPTETFF

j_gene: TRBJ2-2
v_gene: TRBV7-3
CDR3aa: CASSDGTSSTGELFF

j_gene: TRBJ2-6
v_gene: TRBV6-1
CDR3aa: CASGQTLSGANVLTF

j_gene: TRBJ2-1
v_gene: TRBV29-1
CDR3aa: CSVHFSTSEQFF

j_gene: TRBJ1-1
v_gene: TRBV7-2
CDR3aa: CASSRGQGAFF

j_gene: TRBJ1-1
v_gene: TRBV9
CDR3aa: CASSLTTGAGVGTEAFF

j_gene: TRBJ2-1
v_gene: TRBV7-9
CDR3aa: CASSPQKAEQFF

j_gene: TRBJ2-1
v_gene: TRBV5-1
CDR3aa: CASSLEREDYEQFF

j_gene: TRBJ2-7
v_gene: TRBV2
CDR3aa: CASTPQREGEQYF

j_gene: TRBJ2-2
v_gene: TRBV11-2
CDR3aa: CASSLWELNTGELFF

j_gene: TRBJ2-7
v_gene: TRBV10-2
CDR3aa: CARKKREIYEQYF

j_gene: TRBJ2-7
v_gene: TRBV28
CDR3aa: CASSFNPGNEQYF

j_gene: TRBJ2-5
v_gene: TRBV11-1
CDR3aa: CASSLAEPGLAGVETQYF

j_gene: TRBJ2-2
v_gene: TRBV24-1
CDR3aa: CATSDLQLAGGRGELFF

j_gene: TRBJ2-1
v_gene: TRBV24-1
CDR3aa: CATSDTSGRGNEQFF

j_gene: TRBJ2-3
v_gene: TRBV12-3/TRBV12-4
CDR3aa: CASSFRGPRDTQYF